One sample yielded the 2 T cell receptor beta chains listed below, sequenced in a study of long-term antiretroviral therapy in people with HIV. An immunoSEQ assay, version v3.0, was performed at survey level. Some clones are missing from TCRdb's copy, which holds only in-frame ones; the method was immunoSEQ multiplex PCR. This sample has around 25,000 clones, with around four fifths found just once. This specimen was unsorted PBMCs, taken 3 years after starting antiretroviral therapy. These receptors were obtained from a man aged 18-30 years with HIV.

The gene calls are TRBV7-8 and TRBJ2-5, with D uncertain. Germline CDR1 is SGHVS and CDR2 is FQNEAQ. The CDR3 totals 11 residues. V dropped 4 bases and J dropped 5 bases, with 5 bases sitting between them. Here the CDR3 DNA reads TGTGCCAGCAGCTCCTATGAGACCCAGTACTTC. Translated: CASSSYETQYF.

This clone was picked up one time. The CDR3 sequence: CASSNPDGANEKLFF. CDR3 sequence (DNA): TGTGCCAGTAGTAACCCCGATGGCGCTAATGAAAAACTGTTTTTT. The chain carries TRBV19 and TRBJ1-4; D call uncertain. This CDR3 has 15 residues. Trimming shortened V by 4 bases and J by 3 bases, and 12 bases separated the two germline ends. Germline CDR1 reads LNHDA; CDR2 reads SQIVND (reference sequence).